The present entry profiles one TCR beta chain with its context. Its matching antigen is unknown. Only in-frame clones appear in the TCRdb table, and some are missing; sequencing was by immunoSEQ multiplex PCR. The table shows some 2,100,000 clones, with around 93% occurring only once. The length of the CDR3 is 15 residues. This record belongs to a study of shared clonotypes between healthy human individuals. Findings of the study overall: At large depth, rarefaction still showed sorted-subset sequencing to be incomplete.

It was CD45RO-negative cells, positively selected for CCR7, that made up naive CD8 cells, with terminally differentiated effector memory CD45RA+ cells excluded. The sequence was collected from a man between 18 and 35 years old in good health. Some clones in this sample may be carry-over from other donors' samples. The J gene is TRBJ1-5, the V gene TRBV12-2; the table's D call, TRBD1, was not checked against the DNA. TRBV12-2 is assigned pseudogene status. The material sequenced was naive CD8+ T cells from PBMCs. This CDR3 is CASRVTGGGNQPQHF. In DNA, the CDR3 is TGTGCAAGTCGCGTCACAGGGGGCGGCAATCAGCCCCAGCATTTT.